The rows below give T cell receptor beta chains drawn from one sample of a study of regulatory T cells in long-lasting Graves disease. TCRdb reprocessed the multiplex PCR reads with MiXCR, giving one entry per CDR3 protein. The sample consists of 650,000 to 700,000 distinct CDR3 sequences, about 32% of them appearing once. The specimen comprised peripheral blood mononuclear cells (PBMCs), sampled when the disease was refractory, from a patient treated with antithyroid drugs. These receptors were collected from a female donor with Graves disease. CDR3s include the opening cysteine and the closing phenylalanine or tryptophan. A D gene is named only where the DNA matches it firmly. The size entry is marked missing in some rows and otherwise reads once, few, many or a size class.

D	V	J	size	CDR3	DNA
NA	TRBV12-3/TRBV12-4	TRBJ2-2	few	CASHWVEIRYTGELFF	TGTGCCAGCCATTGGGTGGAGATTAGGTACACCGGGGAGCTGTTTTTT
TRBD1	TRBV11-2	TRBJ1-2	NA	CASSLAGRRTGGAGYGYTF	TGTGCCAGCAGCTTAGCGGGTCGGAGGACAGGGGGCGCCGGCTATGGCTACACCTTC
NA	TRBV27	TRBJ2-7	NA	CASRAESSYEQYF	TGTGCCAGCAGGGCCGAGAGCTCCTACGAGCAGTACTTC
TRBD2	TRBV20-1	TRBJ2-2	many	CSAQGLAGTGELFF	TGCAGTGCCCAGGGACTAGCGGGCACCGGGGAGCTGTTTTTT
TRBD1	TRBV5-1	TRBJ1-6	few	CASSKDRGNSPLHF	TGCGCCAGCAGCAAGGACAGGGGTAATTCACCCCTCCACTTT
NA	TRBV29-1	TRBJ1-1	NA	CSVDSGDPQAFF	TGCAGCGTTGATTCCGGGGACCCCCAAGCTTTCTTT
NA	TRBV2	TRBJ1-1	NA	CASRVGVSMNTEAFF	TGTGCCAGCAGGGTAGGGGTTAGCATGAACACTGAAGCTTTCTTT
NA	TRBV14	TRBJ1-1	few	CASSQGWRNEAFF	TGTGCCAGCAGCCAAGGGTGGCGGAATGAAGCTTTCTTT
TRBD1	TRBV27	TRBJ2-5	NA	CAGSSMQGAKETQYF	TGTGCCGGCAGTTCCATGCAGGGGGCTAAAGAGACCCAGTACTTC
TRBD1	TRBV27	TRBJ1-1	NA	CASSLTGGGREAFF	TGTGCCAGCAGTTTGACAGGGGGGGGCCGGGAAGCTTTCTTT
NA	TRBV10-1	TRBJ2-4	NA	CASSVQRLFGLAKNIQYF	TGCGCCAGCAGTGTCCAGCGACTCTTTGGGTTGGCCAAAAACATTCAGTACTTC
NA	TRBV29-1	TRBJ1-5	NA	CSVADTGEPQHF	TGCAGCGTCGCGGACACCGGAGAGCCCCAGCATTTT
TRBD1	TRBV28	TRBJ1-1	many	CASSFNRGGTEAFF	TGTGCCAGCAGTTTTAACAGGGGCGGCACTGAAGCTTTCTTT
NA	TRBV11-2	TRBJ2-7	few	CASSLSRGGEQYF	TGTGCCAGCAGCTTATCAAGGGGGGGCGAGCAGTACTTC
TRBD1	TRBV6-1	TRBJ1-6	NA	CASSDSEGAGYNSPLHF	TGTGCCAGCAGTGACTCCGAGGGGGCCGGCTATAATTCACCCCTCCACTTT
NA	TRBV5-6	TRBJ1-2	NA	CASSLKGSGGGYTF	TGTGCCAGCAGCTTGAAGGGGTCGGGTGGTGGCTACACCTTC
NA	TRBV27	TRBJ1-2	few	CASYSGHRNYGYTF	TGTGCCAGCTATTCGGGACACCGTAACTATGGCTACACCTTC
NA	TRBV7-9	TRBJ1-4	NA	CASSLEDLTDRLFF	TGTGCCAGCAGCTTGGAGGACTTAACCGATAGGCTGTTTTTT
TRBD2	TRBV7-6	TRBJ2-1	NA	CASSRLDAGVGNEQFF	TGTGCCAGCAGCCGCCTGGATGCGGGAGTAGGCAATGAGCAGTTCTTC
NA	TRBV29-1	TRBJ2-7	many	CSGLTRPGEQYF	TGCAGTGGGTTGACTCGACCTGGGGAGCAGTACTTC
TRBD1	TRBV6-1	TRBJ1-5	NA	CATDRDRGQPQHF	TGTGCCACCGACCGGGACAGGGGCCAGCCCCAGCATTTT
TRBD1	TRBV6-1	TRBJ2-7	many	CASRPLTGEHYEQYF	TGTGCCAGCAGACCTCTGACAGGGGAACACTACGAGCAGTACTTC
NA	TRBV28	TRBJ1-1	many	CASSFLGGTEAFF	TGTGCCAGCAGTTTCTTGGGGGGCACTGAAGCTTTCTTT
NA	TRBV6-1	TRBJ1-6	many	CASSETGRPLHF	TGTGCCAGCAGTGAAACAGGCCGACCCCTCCACTTT
TRBD1	TRBV28	TRBJ2-7	few	CALGGGTGAQDEQYF	TGTGCTTTAGGGGGGGGGACAGGGGCGCAGGACGAGCAGTACTTC
NA	TRBV28	TRBJ1-2	many	CASSPDSLYGYTF	TGTGCCAGCAGTCCGGACAGTCTATATGGCTACACCTTC
NA	TRBV18	TRBJ1-5	few	CASSPIGDSNQPQHF	TGTGCCAGCTCACCCATCGGGGATAGCAATCAGCCCCAGCATTTT
NA	TRBV12-3/TRBV12-4	TRBJ1-1	NA	CASTSWAGQGAFF	TGTGCCAGCACCTCCTGGGCTGGCCAGGGGGCTTTCTTT
TRBD1	TRBV29-1	TRBJ1-1	NA	CSADRGRVTEAFF	TGCAGCGCGGACAGGGGGCGGGTCACTGAAGCTTTCTTT
TRBD1	TRBV7-9	TRBJ1-2	NA	CASSSAQGFNYGYTF	TGTGCCAGCAGCTCAGCACAGGGGTTTAACTATGGCTACACCTTC
TRBD1	TRBV11-2	TRBJ1-1	NA	CASSTDREAGAEAFF	TGTGCCAGCAGCACGGACAGGGAGGCGGGCGCTGAAGCTTTCTTT
NA	TRBV5-1	TRBJ2-7	NA	CASSYPDSSYEQYF	TGCGCCAGCAGCTATCCGGACAGCTCCTACGAGCAGTACTTC
TRBD2	TRBV7-9	TRBJ2-7	few	CASSLKVIAGVDWFGGLEQYF	TGTGCCAGCAGCTTAAAGGTAATAGCGGGAGTCGATTGGTTCGGTGGACTCGAGCAGTACTTC
TRBD1	TRBV20-1	TRBJ2-7	once	CSATTGVHEQYF	TGCAGTGCTACGACAGGGGTTCACGAGCAGTACTTC
NA	TRBV28	TRBJ1-5	few	CASSLRGASQPQHF	TGTGCCAGCAGTTTAAGAGGGGCGTCTCAGCCCCAGCATTTT
NA	TRBV2	TRBJ1-1	few	CASSDVGVAFF	TGTGCCAGCAGTGACGTAGGGGTAGCTTTCTTT
NA	TRBV3-1	TRBJ1-6	many	CASSQGQANNSPLHF	TGTGCCAGCAGCCAAGGACAGGCAAATAATTCACCCCTCCACTTT
NA	TRBV15	TRBJ1-4	NA	CATSRDWATPGEKLFF	TGTGCCACCAGCAGAGACTGGGCAACCCCGGGTGAAAAACTGTTTTTT
NA	TRBV6-1	TRBJ1-4	NA	CASSRSVSNEKLFF	TGTGCCAGCAGCCGATCCGTCTCGAATGAAAAACTGTTTTTT
NA	TRBV11-2	TRBJ2-7	few	CASSLDGQRVEEQYF	TGTGCCAGCAGCTTAGATGGTCAAAGGGTGGAAGAGCAGTACTTC
TRBD1	TRBV12-3/TRBV12-4	TRBJ1-2	many	CASSVGQGAWNSGYTF	TGTGCCAGTTCGGTAGGACAGGGAGCGTGGAACTCTGGCTACACCTTC
TRBD1	TRBV30	TRBJ2-7	few	CAWSNFRDRVPEQYF	TGTGCCTGGAGTAACTTCCGGGACAGGGTTCCGGAGCAGTACTTC
NA	TRBV29-1	TRBJ1-1	NA	CSVGGTPNTEAFF	TGCAGCGTTGGGGGGACGCCGAACACTGAAGCTTTCTTT
NA	TRBV25-1	TRBJ2-2	NA	CASRGAGLNTGELFF	TGTGCCAGCAGGGGGGCAGGGCTGAACACCGGGGAGCTGTTTTTT
TRBD1	TRBV13	TRBJ2-5	few	CASSPRDRARETQYF	TGTGCCAGCAGCCCCCGCGACAGGGCGCGAGAGACCCAGTACTTC
NA	TRBV9	TRBJ1-1	NA	CASSTTQGSSTEAFF	TGTGCCAGCAGCACAACGCAGGGTTCGAGCACTGAAGCTTTCTTT
NA	TRBV11-2	TRBJ2-5	many	CASSLDVETQYF	TGTGCCAGCAGCTTAGATGTTGAGACCCAGTACTTC